These T cell receptor beta chains were read from a single sample in a study of blood T cell repertoires in COVID-19. Method: immunoSEQ multiplex PCR; TCRdb's copy keeps in-frame clones and lacks some. The data contain over 15,000 clones, about 80% of them singletons. Sequencing was performed on peripheral blood. The receptors here all came from a man in his 70s with active or convalescent COVID-19. Both conserved end residues are part of each CDR3. Fields, in order: J gene, CDR3 length, D gene, clone size, V gene, CDR3 DNA, CDR3 protein. A D gene is named only where the DNA matches it firmly. Size is omitted from some rows. Given values are once, few, many or a class for expanded clones.

TRBJ1-1 | 13 | NA | NA | TRBV5-1 | TGCGCCAGCACGGCTCCGGGAGACACTGAAGCTTTCTTT | CASTAPGDTEAFF
TRBJ1-1 | 13 | TRBD1 | NA | TRBV5-4 | TGTGCCAGCAGCCGGGACAGGAACACTGAAGCTTTCTTT | CASSRDRNTEAFF
TRBJ2-2 | 15 | NA | NA | TRBV11-3 | TGTGCCAGCAGCTTACGACAAGCCAACACCGGGGAGCTGTTTTTT | CASSLRQANTGELFF
TRBJ2-1 | 12 | TRBD2 | NA | TRBV7-3 | TGTGCCAGCAGCCCCCAGCTAGCGGGAGTGATCTTC | CASSPQLAGVIF
TRBJ2-3 | 14 | TRBD2 | few | TRBV7-3 | TGTGCCAGCAGCCCCGGCGGGAGTGCAGATACGCAGTATTTT | CASSPGGSADTQYF
TRBJ2-5 | 15 | NA | NA | TRBV7-2 | TGTGCCAGCAGTTGGGGGTGGAGGGGCGCAGAGACCCAGTACTTC | CASSWGWRGAETQYF
TRBJ2-5 | 15 | TRBD2 | NA | TRBV27 | TGTGCCAGCACCGTAGCGGGAGGGGAGCGAGAGACCCAGTACTTC | CASTVAGGERETQYF
TRBJ2-7 | 12 | NA | NA | TRBV6-1 | TGTGCCAGCAGTGACCTTTACTACGAGCAGTACTTC | CASSDLYYEQYF
TRBJ2-7 | 12 | NA | once | TRBV6-6 | TGTGCCAGCAGGGACAGCTCCTACGAGCAGTACTTC | CASRDSSYEQYF
TRBJ1-4 | 14 | NA | NA | TRBV7-8 | TGTGCCAGCAGCTCGGACAGTGGACATGAAAAACTGTTTTTT | CASSSDSGHEKLFF
TRBJ2-1 | 14 | NA | NA | TRBV11-1 | TGTGCCAGCAGCTTAGAGGAAGGGAGAGTAAGTAAGTTCTTC | CASSLEEGRVSKFF
TRBJ2-3 | 18 | TRBD2 | NA | TRBV9 | TGTGCCAGCAGCGTAAAAGGCCGCGGGGGGGCATTAACAGATACGCAGTATTTT | CASSVKGRGGALTDTQYF
TRBJ1-5 | 14 | TRBD1 | NA | TRBV19 | TGTGCCAGCAGGGACAGGGGAAGTAATCAGCCCCAGCATTTT | CASRDRGSNQPQHF
TRBJ1-6 | 15 | TRBD1 | NA | TRBV6-5 | TGTGCCAGCCTGCCAGACAGGGGAATCCTCTCACCCCTCCACTTT | CASLPDRGILSPLHF
TRBJ2-5 | 12 | NA | NA | TRBV2 | TGTGCCAGCAGTGAGTCCCCTCAGACCCAGTACTTC | CASSESPQTQYF
TRBJ2-5 | 14 | NA | few | TRBV6-2/TRBV6-3 | TGTGCCAGCAGTTTTTCCGGGGTAGGGGAGACCCAGTACTTC | CASSFSGVGETQYF
TRBJ1-2 | 15 | TRBD1 | NA | TRBV6-4 | TGTGCCAGCAGTGACACCGGACAGGGTCTGGGAGGCTACACCTTC | CASSDTGQGLGGYTF
TRBJ2-1 | 19 | TRBD2 | NA | TRBV19 | TGTGCCAGTAGTATAGCGTCAGGACTAGCGGTCAGCTCCTACAATGAGCAGTTCTTC | CASSIASGLAVSSYNEQFF
TRBJ1-1 | 15 | NA | NA | TRBV11-2 | TGTGCCAGCAGCCCAGGATGGGTCGTGAACACTGAAGCTTTCTTT | CASSPGWVVNTEAFF
TRBJ1-1 | 13 | NA | few | TRBV7-9 | TGTGCCAGCAGCTTCCGCCCAGGCCTTGAAGCTTTCTTT | CASSFRPGLEAFF
TRBJ2-1 | 13 | TRBD2 | NA | TRBV9 | TGTGCCAGCAGCTTGAGACTAGCGGGAGAGCAGTTCTTC | CASSLRLAGEQFF
TRBJ2-1 | 15 | TRBD1 | NA | TRBV5-4 | TGTGCCAGCAGCCCCACAGGGGGCACCTACAATGAGCAGTTCTTC | CASSPTGGTYNEQFF
TRBJ2-3 | 13 | NA | NA | TRBV6-1 | TGTGCCAGCAGTGAAGGAGGCGGACTCATGCAGTATTTT | CASSEGGGLMQYF
TRBJ1-2 | 13 | TRBD1 | few | TRBV5-1 | TGCGCCAGCAGCTTAGGGGACAGGGATGGCTACACCTTC | CASSLGDRDGYTF
TRBJ1-1 | 13 | NA | NA | TRBV2 | TGTGCCAGCAGTGCCACAATGAACACTGAAGCTTTCTTT | CASSATMNTEAFF
TRBJ2-5 | 15 | TRBD2 | NA | TRBV28 | TGTGCCAGCAGCAAACCGCGGGGGAATTGGGAGACCCAGTACTTC | CASSKPRGNWETQYF
TRBJ1-1 | 14 | TRBD1 | NA | TRBV18 | TGTGCCAGCTCACAGGGACAGCGAGGCACTGAAGCTTTCTTT | CASSQGQRGTEAFF
TRBJ1-1 | 12 | NA | NA | TRBV27 | TGTGCCACCGCGGCTGGGAACACTGAAGCTTTCTTT | CATAAGNTEAFF
TRBJ2-2 | 13 | TRBD2 | NA | TRBV6-5 | TGTGCCAGCAGGTCTAGCGGTCACGGGGAGCTGTTTTTT | CASRSSGHGELFF
TRBJ1-6 | 16 | TRBD1 | NA | TRBV5-1 | TGCGCCAGCAGCTTTTTACCGGACAGGGGGAATTCACCCCTCCACTTT | CASSFLPDRGNSPLHF
TRBJ1-1 | 12 | NA | NA | TRBV7-9 | TGTGCCAGCAGCTTAAATGTGGAGGGAGCTTTCTTT | CASSLNVEGAFF
TRBJ2-5 | 14 | NA | few | TRBV10-1 | TGCGCCAGCAGTGAGGGGAGAGCCCAAGAGACCCAGTACTTC | CASSEGRAQETQYF
TRBJ1-2 | 17 | TRBD1 | NA | TRBV5-1 | TGCGCCAGCAGCTTGGACCCCCGGACAGGGGAGCACTATGGCTACACCTTC | CASSLDPRTGEHYGYTF
TRBJ2-1 | 13 | NA | once | TRBV19 | TGTGCCAGTAGCCATGCCGGGGTACCTGAGCAGTTCTTC | CASSHAGVPEQFF
TRBJ2-1 | 16 | NA | NA | TRBV21-1 | TGTGCCAGCAGCACCCCGTGGAGGGAGTGGTCGGGTGAGCAGTTCTTC | CASSTPWREWSGEQFF
TRBJ1-1 | 13 | NA | NA | TRBV5-1 | TGCGCCAGCAGCTTACAAGAGAACACTGAAGCTTTCTTT | CASSLQENTEAFF
TRBJ1-6 | 17 | NA | NA | TRBV9 | TGTGCCAGCAGCGTAGGGTCCGGGGGCTCCTATAATTCACCCCTCCACTTT | CASSVGSGGSYNSPLHF
TRBJ1-5 | 13 | NA | NA | TRBV30 | TGTGCCTGGAGGGCAACAGGGAATCAGCCCCAGCATTTT | CAWRATGNQPQHF
TRBJ1-2 | 14 | TRBD1 | NA | TRBV5-4 | TGTGCCAGCAGCGGGTTGGGACAGGGGGAAGGCTACACCTTC | CASSGLGQGEGYTF
TRBJ1-1 | 16 | NA | NA | TRBV6-1 | TGTGCCAGCAGTGAGGGGAGCAGGCGGGGGAACACTGAAGCTTTCTTT | CASSEGSRRGNTEAFF
TRBJ2-5 | 15 | TRBD2 | NA | TRBV3-1/TRBV3-2 | TGTGCCAGCAGCCAAGAGGGGCTAGCGGGAGTGACCCAGTACTTC | CASSQEGLAGVTQYF
TRBJ2-5 | 12 | NA | NA | TRBV6-2/TRBV6-3 | TGTGCCAGCAGTTTCACACAAGAGACCCAGTACTTC | CASSFTQETQYF
TRBJ1-1 | 13 | TRBD1 | NA | TRBV19 | TGTGCCAGTACCGGGACAGGGGGGACTGAAGCTTTCTTT | CASTGTGGTEAFF
TRBJ2-3 | 13 | NA | NA | TRBV18 | TGTGCCAGCTCACCACGGGGGGAAGATACGCAGTATTTT | CASSPRGEDTQYF
TRBJ1-5 | 15 | NA | few | TRBV27 | TGTGCCAGCAGGAGGGACACCGGGTTGGGACAGCCCCAGCATTTT | CASRRDTGLGQPQHF
TRBJ1-2 | 15 | TRBD1 | few | TRBV2 | TGTGCCAGCAGTGAAGTACAGGGGGCAAGGAATGGCTACACCTTC | CASSEVQGARNGYTF
TRBJ1-3 | 12 | NA | NA | TRBV19 | TGTGCCGGAGGGGACTCTGGAAACACCATATATTTT | CAGGDSGNTIYF
TRBJ2-7 | 13 | TRBD1 | few | TRBV6-2/TRBV6-3 | TGTGCCAGCAGTTACGGCAGAACAGGGGGGCCGTACTTC | CASSYGRTGGPYF
TRBJ2-7 | 15 | NA | NA | TRBV6-2/TRBV6-3 | TGTGCCAGCAGTTACGGAACAGGGAGGGTGGACGAGCAGTACTTC | CASSYGTGRVDEQYF
TRBJ1-1 | 14 | NA | NA | TRBV5-1 | TGCGCCAGCAGCCTATGGACGGGGAATTATGAAGCTTTCTTT | CASSLWTGNYEAFF
TRBJ2-1 | 15 | TRBD2 | NA | TRBV5-1 | TGCGCCAGCAGCTTGCTAGCGGGGGAATACAATGAGCAGTTCTTC | CASSLLAGEYNEQFF
TRBJ2-7 | 14 | TRBD2 | NA | TRBV28 | TGTGCCAGCAGTTTTGCGGGGGTCTACTACGAGCAGTACTTC | CASSFAGVYYEQYF
TRBJ1-4 | 14 | NA | NA | TRBV2 | TGTGCCAGCAGTGTCGGGGGGGCTAATGAAAAACTGTTTTTT | CASSVGGANEKLFF
TRBJ1-5 | 14 | NA | NA | TRBV7-9 | TGTGCCAGCTCCCCCGGGGGGGCCAATCAGCCCCAGCATTTT | CASSPGGANQPQHF